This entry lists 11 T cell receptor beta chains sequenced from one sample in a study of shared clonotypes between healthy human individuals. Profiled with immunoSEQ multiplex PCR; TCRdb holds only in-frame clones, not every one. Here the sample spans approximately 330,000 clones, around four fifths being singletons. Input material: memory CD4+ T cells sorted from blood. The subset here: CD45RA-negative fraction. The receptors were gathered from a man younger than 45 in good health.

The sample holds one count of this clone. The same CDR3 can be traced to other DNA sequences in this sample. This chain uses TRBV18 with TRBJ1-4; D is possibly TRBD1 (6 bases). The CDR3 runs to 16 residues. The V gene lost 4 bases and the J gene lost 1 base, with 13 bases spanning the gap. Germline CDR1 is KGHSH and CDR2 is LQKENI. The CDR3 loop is CASSRGQGGTNEKLFF. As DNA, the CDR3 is TGTGCCAGCTCACGTGGACAAGGGGGAACTAATGAAAAACTGTTTTTT.

CDR3 coding DNA: TGTGCCAGTAGTGCGATCGACACTACCTACGAGCAGTACTTC. Its translation: CASSAIDTTYEQYF. J is TRBJ2-7 and V is TRBV19, with D hard to call. This CDR3 has 14 amino acids. Per germline, CDR1 LNHDA and CDR2 SQIVND (reference sequence). V lost 5 bases and J lost 2, with 13 bases in between.

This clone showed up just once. The CDR3 protein is CASSIQGFTGELFF. The CDR3 region has the DNA TGTGCCAGCAGTATACAGGGTTTCACCGGGGAGCTGTTTTTT. V gene TRBV6-4 combines with J gene TRBJ2-2, with D perhaps matching TRBD1 (6 bases). The V end was cut by 5 bases, the J end by 4 bases, with 11 bases between. CDR3 length equals 14 residues. The germline V gene encodes CDR1 MRHNA and CDR2 SNTAGT.

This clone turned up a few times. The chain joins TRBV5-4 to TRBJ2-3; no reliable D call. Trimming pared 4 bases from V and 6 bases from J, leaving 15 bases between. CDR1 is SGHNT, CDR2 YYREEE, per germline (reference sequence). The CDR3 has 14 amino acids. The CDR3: CASSQEPNEDTQYF. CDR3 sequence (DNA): TGTGCCAGCAGCCAGGAGCCGAACGAGGATACGCAGTATTTT.

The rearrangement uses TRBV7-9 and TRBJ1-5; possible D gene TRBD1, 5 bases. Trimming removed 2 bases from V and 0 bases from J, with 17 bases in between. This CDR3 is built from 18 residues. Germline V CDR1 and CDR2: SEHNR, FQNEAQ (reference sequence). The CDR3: CASSLSLQGLSSNQPQHF. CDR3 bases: TGTGCCAGCAGCTTATCACTTCAGGGCTTGAGTAGCAATCAGCCCCAGCATTTT.

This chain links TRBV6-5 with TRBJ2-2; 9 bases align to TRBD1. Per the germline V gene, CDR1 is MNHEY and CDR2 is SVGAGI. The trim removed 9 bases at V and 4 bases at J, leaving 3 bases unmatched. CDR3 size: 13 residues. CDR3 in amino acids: CASQDRGTGELFF. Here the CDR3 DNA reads TGTGCCAGTCAGGACAGGGGCACCGGGGAGCTGTTTTTT.

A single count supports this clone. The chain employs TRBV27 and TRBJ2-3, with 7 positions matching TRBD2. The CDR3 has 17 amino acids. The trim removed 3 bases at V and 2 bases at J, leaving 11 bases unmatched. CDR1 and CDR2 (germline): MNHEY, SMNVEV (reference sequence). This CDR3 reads CASSFFGASGFTDTQYF. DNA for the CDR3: TGTGCCAGCAGTTTCTTTGGGGCTAGCGGCTTCACAGATACGCAGTATTTT.

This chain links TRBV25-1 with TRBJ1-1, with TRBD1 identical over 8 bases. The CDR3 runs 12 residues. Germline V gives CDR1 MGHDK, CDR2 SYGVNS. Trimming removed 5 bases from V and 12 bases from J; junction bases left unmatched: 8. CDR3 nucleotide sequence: TGTGCCAGCAGTACCAACAGGGGGAGGACTTTCTTT. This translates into CASSTNRGRTFF.

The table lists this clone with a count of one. This CDR3 reads CASSLRSQPQHF. DNA of the CDR3: TGTGCCAGCAGCTTAAGGTCACAGCCCCAGCATTTT. The genes are TRBV7-2 and TRBJ1-5; no definite D call. The CDR3 extends over 12 amino acids. CDR1 SGHTA and CDR2 FQGNSA come from the germline V gene. Between the trimmed V and J ends, which lost 2 bases and 7 bases, there was a span of 6 bases.

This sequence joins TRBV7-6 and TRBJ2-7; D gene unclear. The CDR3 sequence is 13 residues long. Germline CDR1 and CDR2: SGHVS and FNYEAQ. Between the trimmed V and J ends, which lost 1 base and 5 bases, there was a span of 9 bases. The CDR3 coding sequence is TGTGCCAGCAGCTTAGTTTCGTCTAACGAGCAGTACTTC. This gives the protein CASSLVSSNEQYF.

CDR3 sequence (DNA): TGTGCCAGCAGCCGGGCTAGCGGGACTCGGGAGACCCAGTACTTC. Its translation is CASSRASGTRETQYF. The genes are TRBV9 and TRBJ2-5, with 9 bases lining up with TRBD2. Germline CDR1 SGDLS, CDR2 YYNGEE. Trimming at V came to 4 bases and at J to 5 bases, leaving 9 bases not matched to a gene. The CDR3 is made up of 15 amino acids.